This T cell receptor beta chain emerged from a study of T cell responses to AZD1222 COVID-19 vaccine. Overall study findings and caveats: Donors were largely white British and mainly female; clonal diversity was possibly underestimated. Spike-specific TCR breadth and depth both grew after two AZD1222 doses.

This clone was seen only a few times. The antigen remains unidentified. The table came from immunoSEQ multiplex PCR; TCRdb's copy has only in-frame clones and leaves some out. Among 60,000 to 80,000 clones listed, 85% were seen once. Germline V gene sequence: CDR1 MDHEN, CDR2 SYDVKM. This CDR3 spans 15 amino acids. V was pared by 3 bases and J by 4 bases, with 10 bases between. This TCR came from an adult in good health. The rearrangement uses TRBV28 and TRBJ1-6, with D tentatively TRBD1 (5 bases). Sequenced material: peripheral blood, taken on day 0 of AZD1222 vaccination. The CDR3 sequence is CASSFQGEYNSPLHF. The CDR3 DNA is TGTGCCAGCAGTTTCCAGGGTGAATATAATTCACCCCTCCACTTT.